This TCR beta chain was retrieved from a study of PD-L1 blockade in urothelial cancer. Across the study: Every 3 weeks, patients received intravenous atezolizumab 1,200 mg, beginning 2014. Counts from blood samples showed a median of roughly 150,000 T cells.

Stated time point: peripheral blood 6 weeks after treatment start. Per-patient samples, pretreatment and on-treatment, numbered 1 to 8. The CDR3 has 17 amino acids. V was clipped by 5 bases and J by 6 bases; unmatched bases: 12. Germline V CDR1 and CDR2: MNHEY, SMNVEV (reference sequence). The assay was immunoSEQ multiplex PCR, and TCRdb's table has in-frame clones only and misses some. The sample contains tens of thousands of clones, 75% to 90% of which appear only once. The V call is TRBV27, the J call TRBJ2-3, with 12 positions matching TRBD2. This sequence was found in a man aged 55 to 69 with urothelial cancer. This material consisted of PBMCs, taken around atezolizumab (anti-PD-L1) treatment. The CDR3 is CASSRRLAGVGMDTQYF. The CDR3 nucleotides are TGTGCCAGCAGTCGCCGACTAGCGGGAGTGGGGATGGATACGCAGTATTTT.